Sequencing of this T cell receptor (beta chain) was carried out in a study of blood T cell repertoires in COVID-19. Overall study context: Sites across the United States, Italy and Spain contributed samples from acute and convalescent COVID-19. The cDNA or gDNA used as material had been derived from T cells, B-cell-depleted T cells, or PBMCs.

Per the study methods: Reference gene primer amplification yielded estimated nucleated cell counts. Profiled with immunoSEQ multiplex PCR; TCRdb holds only in-frame clones, not every one. The V and J calls and the clone size are those of that table, but D and trimming were determined from the DNA. The table has over 150,000 clones, approximately 83% seen once. Germline CDR1 and CDR2: MGHRA and YSYEKL. With 1 base clipped from V and 2 bases from J, the junction kept 3 bases outside the gene matches. The CDR3 has 16 residues. The receptor was isolated from an older woman with acute or convalescent COVID-19. The sample consisted of peripheral blood. This rearrangement joins TRBV4-1 to TRBJ2-2; 8 nucleotides match TRBD2. DNA of the CDR3: TGCGCCAGCAGCCAAGGTAGCGGGGATAACACCGGGGAGCTGTTTTTT. Translating gives CASSQGSGDNTGELFF.